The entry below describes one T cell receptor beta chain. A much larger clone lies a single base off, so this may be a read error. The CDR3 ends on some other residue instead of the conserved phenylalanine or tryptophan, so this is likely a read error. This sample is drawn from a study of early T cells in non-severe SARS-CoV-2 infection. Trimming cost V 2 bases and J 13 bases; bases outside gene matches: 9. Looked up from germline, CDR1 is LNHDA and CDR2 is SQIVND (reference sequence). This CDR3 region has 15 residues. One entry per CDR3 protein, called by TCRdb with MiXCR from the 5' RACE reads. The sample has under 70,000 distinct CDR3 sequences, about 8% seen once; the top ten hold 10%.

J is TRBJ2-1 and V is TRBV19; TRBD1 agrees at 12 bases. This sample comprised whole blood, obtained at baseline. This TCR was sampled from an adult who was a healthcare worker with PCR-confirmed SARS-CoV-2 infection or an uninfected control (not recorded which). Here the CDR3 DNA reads TGTGCCAGTAGTATACTGGGACAGGGGGCTATTTTTCAGTTCCTC. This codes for CASSILGQGAIFQFL.